This is a list of T cell receptor beta chains from one sample in a study of CD4 T cells in relation to SARS-CoV-2 and coronaviruses. The data were produced by immunoSEQ multiplex PCR, yet TCRdb's version contains in-frame clones alone and is incomplete. Seen here are around 24,000 clones, 60% to 85% observed once, and the top ten hold 20% to 25%. Antigens of these TCRs are unknown. The sample taken for sequencing was CD4+ T cells from PBMCs, cultured in vitro. The receptors here all came from a human donor in good health. Each CDR3 is given with its conserved first and last residue. A D gene is named only where the DNA matches it firmly. Clone sizes are given selectively: once, few, many, or a class where the clone is expanded.

j_call | clone_size | v_call | d_call | cdr3_aa | cdr3_nt
TRBJ2-1 | NA | TRBV25-1 | NA | CASSGDSFDEQFF | TGTGCCAGCAGTGGGGACTCGTTCGATGAGCAGTTCTTC
TRBJ2-1 | few | TRBV4-1 | TRBD2 | CASSQVSGTLGGEQFF | TGCGCCAGCAGCCAGGTTTCAGGGACTCTCGGGGGGGAGCAGTTCTTC
TRBJ2-2 | few | TRBV29-1 | NA | CSVARRNTGELFF | TGCAGCGTTGCTCGCAGGAATACCGGGGAGCTGTTTTTT
TRBJ1-1 | NA | TRBV4-2 | NA | CASREGSLATNTEAFF | TGTGCCAGCAGGGAAGGGTCGCTTGCTACCAACACTGAAGCTTTCTTT
TRBJ2-7 | NA | TRBV7-2 | NA | CASSLGRIEQYF | TGTGCCAGCAGCTTGGGTCGAATCGAGCAGTACTTC
TRBJ2-1 | NA | TRBV7-2 | TRBD1 | CAMSPGQGYNEQFF | TGTGCCATGTCACCGGGACAGGGGTACAATGAGCAGTTCTTC
TRBJ2-7 | NA | TRBV2 | NA | CASSGDIVDYEQYF | TGTGCCAGCAGTGGGGATATAGTTGATTACGAGCAGTACTTC
TRBJ1-2 | NA | TRBV4-2 | TRBD1 | CASSRAGGGGYTF | TGTGCCAGCAGCCGAGCAGGGGGCGGGGGCTACACCTTC
TRBJ1-2 | NA | TRBV6-5 | TRBD1 | CASSYLRDRGSYGYTF | TGTGCCAGCAGTTACCTCCGGGACAGGGGTAGCTATGGCTACACCTTC
TRBJ2-2 | NA | TRBV5-4 | TRBD1 | CASTSRRGPNTGELFF | TGTGCCAGCACCTCCCGCAGGGGGCCGAACACCGGGGAGCTGTTTTTT
TRBJ2-4 | NA | TRBV7-3 | TRBD2 | CASSRTGTSVQYF | TGTGCCAGCAGCAGGACCGGAACTAGCGTTCAGTACTTC
TRBJ1-4 | NA | TRBV5-1 | NA | CASAPGQEGEKLFF | TGCGCCAGCGCCCCAGGGCAAGAGGGTGAAAAACTGTTTTTT
TRBJ1-1 | NA | TRBV4-1 | NA | CASSQVPQGRSEAFF | TGCGCCAGCAGCCAAGTGCCGCAGGGGAGGTCTGAAGCTTTCTTT
TRBJ1-1 | NA | TRBV12-5 | TRBD1 | CASGLVLGQGGTEAFF | TGTGCTAGTGGTTTGGTACTAGGACAGGGGGGCACTGAAGCTTTCTTT
TRBJ1-2 | NA | TRBV4-1 | NA | CASSQGGRQRGYTF | TGCGCCAGCAGCCAAGGAGGTCGCCAGAGGGGCTACACCTTC
TRBJ2-2 | NA | TRBV4-3 | TRBD2 | CASSQEGQGLAIVTGELFF | TGCGCCAGCAGCCAAGAAGGCCAGGGACTAGCGATCGTCACCGGGGAGCTGTTTTTT
TRBJ1-5 | NA | TRBV3-1/TRBV3-2 | NA | CASSNGLGLNQPQHF | TGTGCCAGCAGCAATGGGTTGGGTCTTAATCAGCCCCAGCATTTT
TRBJ1-2 | NA | TRBV6-1 | NA | CASSEVWGDGYTF | TGTGCCAGCAGTGAAGTATGGGGGGATGGCTACACCTTC
TRBJ1-5 | NA | TRBV7-8 | NA | CASSLEEGTRNQPQHF | TGTGCCAGCAGCTTAGAGGAGGGCACCCGCAATCAGCCCCAGCATTTT
TRBJ2-1 | NA | TRBV7-2 | NA | CASTLTVGNEQFF | TGTGCCAGCACCTTGACGGTGGGCAATGAGCAGTTCTTC
TRBJ1-2 | NA | TRBV2 | TRBD1 | CASRIERGLGPANGYTF | TGTGCCAGCAGGATCGAGAGGGGGCTTGGACCGGCTAATGGCTACACCTTC
TRBJ2-1 | NA | TRBV12-5 | TRBD2 | CASGLGTSGTRRYNEQFF | TGTGCTAGTGGCCTCGGGACTAGCGGGACGCGAAGATACAATGAGCAGTTCTTC
TRBJ1-6 | NA | TRBV7-8 | NA | CASSPSLPGLSSPLHF | TGTGCCAGCAGCCCCAGCCTTCCCGGGCTATCTTCACCCCTCCACTTT
TRBJ2-2 | NA | TRBV4-3 | TRBD2 | CASSQGPSGTNAGELFF | TGCGCCAGCAGCCAAGGGCCTAGCGGTACCAACGCCGGGGAGCTGTTTTTT
TRBJ2-2 | NA | TRBV9 | NA | CASSPAGDTGELFF | TGTGCCAGCAGCCCAGCGGGTGACACCGGGGAGCTGTTTTTT
TRBJ1-2 | NA | TRBV27 | NA | CASSLALRRGSLSGYTF | TGTGCCAGCAGTTTAGCCCTCAGAAGGGGATCTCTCTCTGGCTACACCTTC
TRBJ2-5 | NA | TRBV5-6 | NA | CASSLEEETQYF | TGTGCCAGCAGCTTGGAGGAAGAGACCCAGTACTTC